The clone carrying this T cell receptor beta chain was seen only a few times. It was by 5'RACE with 10-nucleotide random UMIs that the cDNA was made. TCRdb reprocessed the 5' RACE reads via MiXCR and lists one record per CDR3 protein. This repertoire shows 55,000 to 60,000 distinct CDR3 sequences, around 3.5% found once; its top ten account for under 3.5%. V was shortened by 4 bases and J by 9 bases, with 13 bases between the two germline ends. Germline CDR1 and CDR2: SGHDN and FVKESK. CDR3 size: 13 residues. This specimen comes from a study of neurological immune-mediated disorders. Across the study: There were around 34 multiple sclerosis patients; roughly 30 were relapsing-remitting and 3 were secondary progressive.

The specimen was PBMCs. This sequence joins TRBV14 and TRBJ2-1, with D perhaps matching TRBD2 (6 bases). The receptor was derived from a woman in her 30s with multiple sclerosis. The CDR3 loop is CASSPRGAGEQFF. The CDR3 DNA reads TGTGCCAGCAGCCCGCGCGGGGCAGGTGAGCAGTTCTTC.